This T cell receptor beta chain was found in a study of shared clonotypes between healthy human individuals. The sample holds one count of this clone. The CDR3 has 12 residues. V was shortened by 4 bases and J by 3 bases, with 8 bases between the two germline ends. Germline V gene lookup returns CDR1 SGHTS and CDR2 YDEGEE. The authors split each subset's genomic DNA evenly across several immunoSEQ plates. As processed by the authors: Quality scores were absent from the junction-only immunoSEQ sequences, so filtering differed. Measured with immunoSEQ multiplex PCR; TCRdb has only the in-frame clones, and not every one. V and J calls plus clone size are reproduced from that table; the DNA served to infer D and trimming. The repertoire has 950,000 to 1,100,000 clones, more than 65% of them found once; the top ten carry roughly 1.5%.

The receptor's source is a man between 18 and 29 years old in good health. The chain carries TRBV5-8 and TRBJ2-7; D gene ambiguous. Sequences were obtained from memory CD4+ T cells sorted from blood. Subset indicated: CD45RA-negative fraction. The CDR3 reads CASSMSFYEQYF. CDR3 nucleotide sequence: TGTGCCAGCAGCATGTCATTCTACGAGCAGTACTTC.